This T cell receptor (beta chain) was recorded in a study of CD8 T cells in ankylosing spondylitis. Trimming removed 2 bases from V and 9 bases from J, with 11 bases in between. The CDR3 contains 13 residues. The germline V gene has CDR1 LGHDT and CDR2 YNNKEL (reference sequence). MiXCR, applied by TCRdb to the 5' RACE reads, yields one record per CDR3 protein. This repertoire shows approximately 100,000 distinct CDR3 sequences, approximately 25% found once; its top ten account for 9% to 15%. This clonotype was seen a handful of times. Sequenced material: synovial fluid, either unsorted or a sorted T cell fraction (not recorded which). The sequence derives from a male donor with ankylosing spondylitis. V gene TRBV3-1 combines with J gene TRBJ2-1; D not resolved. The CDR3: CASSQFGGLEQFF. CDR3 DNA sequence: TGTGCCAGCAGCCAATTTGGCGGTCTTGAGCAGTTCTTC.